Listed here is a single T cell receptor beta chain. The protocol was immunoSEQ multiplex PCR, while the TCRdb copy is restricted to in-frame clones and leaves out a portion. Of over 150,000 clones in the sample, 80% to 90% are singletons; the top ten hold 7% to 10%. The sample belongs to a study of blood T cell repertoires in COVID-19. The sample consisted of peripheral blood. The source is a middle-aged man with active or convalescent COVID-19.

CDR3 region: CASSSRGNEQFF. CDR3 DNA: TGTGCCAGTAGTTCCCGCGGGAATGAGCAGTTCTTC. The rearrangement joins TRBV19 to TRBJ2-1; the D gene is possibly TRBD2 (5 bases). CDR3 length equals 12 residues. V dropped 5 bases and J dropped 7 bases, with 9 bases sitting between them. Germline CDR1 is LNHDA and CDR2 is SQIVND (reference sequence).